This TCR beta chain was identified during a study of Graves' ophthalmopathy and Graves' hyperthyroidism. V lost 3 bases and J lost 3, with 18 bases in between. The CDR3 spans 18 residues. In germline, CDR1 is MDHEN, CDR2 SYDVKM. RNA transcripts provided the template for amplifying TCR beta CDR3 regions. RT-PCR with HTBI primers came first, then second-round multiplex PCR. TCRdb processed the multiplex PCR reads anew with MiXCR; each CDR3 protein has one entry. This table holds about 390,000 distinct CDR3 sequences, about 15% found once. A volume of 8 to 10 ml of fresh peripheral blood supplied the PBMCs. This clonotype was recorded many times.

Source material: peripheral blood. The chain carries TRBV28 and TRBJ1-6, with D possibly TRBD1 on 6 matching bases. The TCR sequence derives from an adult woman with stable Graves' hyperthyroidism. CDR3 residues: CASSFSPRGGLYNSPLHF. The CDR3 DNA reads TGTGCCAGCAGTTTCTCCCCTAGGGGGGGACTCTATAATTCACCCCTCCACTTT.